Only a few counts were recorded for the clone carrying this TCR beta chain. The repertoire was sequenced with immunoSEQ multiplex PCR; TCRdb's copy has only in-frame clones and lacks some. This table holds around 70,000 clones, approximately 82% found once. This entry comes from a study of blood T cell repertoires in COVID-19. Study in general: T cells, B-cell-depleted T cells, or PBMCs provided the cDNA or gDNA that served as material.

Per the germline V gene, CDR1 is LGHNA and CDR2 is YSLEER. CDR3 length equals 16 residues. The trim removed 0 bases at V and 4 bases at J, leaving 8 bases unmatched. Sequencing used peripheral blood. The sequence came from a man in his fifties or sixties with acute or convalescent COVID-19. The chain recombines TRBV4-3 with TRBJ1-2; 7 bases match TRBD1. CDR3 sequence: CASSQDWGAGGYGYTF. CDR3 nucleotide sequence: TGCGCCAGCAGCCAAGATTGGGGGGCAGGGGGCTATGGCTACACCTTC.